This T cell receptor (beta chain) was captured in a study of beta chain features in type 1 diabetes (dated by TCRdb to the late 2010s). Regarding the complete study: Patients and healthy donors did not differ in mean age, gender distribution, total cell number or subset yield. A total of approximately 100,000,000 sorted cells were examined across all samples, and the number of cells per subset was strongly correlated with RNA yield. In the study, TCRB repertoires of sorted circulating CD4+ T cell subsets from recently diagnosed type 1 diabetes patients were compared with those of matched healthy donors. Naive and central memory subsets were obtained from all 30 or so donors, but regulatory and stem cell-like memory subsets were isolated from only 8 patients and roughly 8 healthy donors. Broad study findings and their caveats: Because the HLA sub-analyses included only small numbers of individuals, any influence of HLA type on TCRB rearrangement was left unresolved. Because cDNA was sequenced instead of genomic DNA, highly expressing activated cells could be over-represented, though the groups showed no difference in activation or CD3 levels. Type 1 diabetes patients showed a moderate but significant shortening of TCRB CDR3 length in all four CD4+ subsets. Naive, central memory and regulatory TCRB repertoires appeared to be more alike among patients than among healthy donors. Fewer insertions and more nucleotide deletions at VDJ recombination sites were observed in patients with type 1 diabetes, implying thymic rearrangement abnormalities. PCR might favor shorter templates, but patient and control samples were amplified and corrected together, so any skew would affect both groups equally.

Each donor gave one peripheral blood draw, approximately 100 mL on average, collected into heparinised tubes. Naive, central memory, regulatory and stem cell-like memory CD4+ T cells were sorted on a BD FACSAria II using a panel including CD45RO, CCR7, CD25, CD127, CD95 and CD27. All sorted populations exceeded 95% purity. PBMCs were separated immediately by Lymphoprep density gradient centrifugation and were stained directly, without being cultured. To minimize batch effects, samples were stained and sorted in pairs, one healthy donor with one patient per experiment. Only a few counts were recorded for this clone. Its antigen is unknown. No much larger clonotype is one base removed from it; base qualities were not supplied. The CDR3 goes from the cysteine to the phenylalanine over 17 residues. The only DNA kept is the CDR3, 51 bases in frame from the first base. The entire amount of isolated RNA was reverse transcribed using the High Capacity cDNA Reverse Transcription Kit, so the sequenced TCRB transcripts were expressed ones. Naive, central memory and regulatory T cell samples underwent deep immunoSEQ sequencing, averaging approximately 3.5 million total reads per sample. Sorted cells were lysed in RLT buffer, and RNA was extracted using DNase-treated RNeasy Micro or Mini kits according to cell number. Each cell subset was processed on its own to prevent cross-contamination, while patient and healthy donor samples were processed together. The immunoSEQ multiplex PCR was used to amplify TCRB sequences from cDNA, yielding 87-bp fragments that span the CDR3 region. Sequencing of the amplicons was performed on the Illumina HiSeq platform. The source study handled its data this way. Synthetic template baselines were used to correct PCR bias computationally, reads within Hamming distance 2 were collapsed, and singletons that could not be merged were discarded. Reads were aligned against IMGT so that V, D and J genes, CDR3 length and insertions or deletions at six rearrangement sites could be assigned. Clonotype counts were normalized to sorted cell number within each subset before computing true diversity and Gini coefficients with the tcR R package. The overlap coefficient, calculated on TCRB nucleotide sequences, was used to quantify repertoire sharing. Out-of-frame TCRB sequences from naive cells were analyzed to stand in for the pre-selection repertoire. TCRdb holds this immuneACCESS table with in-frame rearrangements only. Some clones are missing; in checked studies, unresolved V genes explain under half, and the rest has no known cause. V and J calls and clone size are given by that table; D and trimming were obtained from the DNA. The sample table records fewer than 500,000 clones; approximately 13% of these occur just once. The ten largest clones take up about 0.034% of the sample.

This receptor chain uses TRBV21-1 and TRBJ2-1; TRBD1 reflects the table's D call only, with no check against the DNA. TRBV21-1 is given as a pseudogene. This TCR derives from a man aged 25 to 40 in good health. The source material was naive CD4+ T cells from blood. Interpreted using the paper, the cell subset or site label stands for: true naive CD4+ T cells. The CDR3 in this case is CASSKALSGQGRNEQFF. The DNA sequence reads TGTGCCAGCAGCAAAGCGCTCTCGGGACAGGGGCGAAATGAGCAGTTCTTC.